This T cell receptor (beta chain) was captured by sequencing in a study of blood T cell repertoires in COVID-19. Assay used: immunoSEQ multiplex PCR; TCRdb lists only in-frame clones, some missing. Seen here are some 400,000 clones, over 75% observed once, and the top ten hold 1% to 1.5%. Participant-reported clinical history was the basis for cohort assignment. For recovered donors of Cohort 3, there were two negative PCRs, clearance, or symptom resolution. V was shortened by 9 bases and J by 4 bases, with 15 bases between the two germline ends. This CDR3 spans 13 amino acids. The germline gives CDR1 LNHDA, CDR2 SQIVND (reference sequence).

This rearrangement joins TRBV19 to TRBJ1-1, with D tentatively TRBD1 (5 bases). What was sequenced was PBMCs or T cells enriched from blood (not recorded which). This clonotype was obtained from a man aged 25 to 40 who had recovered from COVID-19. The CDR3 coding sequence is TGTGCCAGCAAGTGGGGCGAGAGCACTGAAGCTTTCTTT. Translated: CASKWGESTEAFF.